Below, 2 T cell receptor beta chains from the same sample are listed, as sequenced in a study of identical twins. One entry per CDR3 protein results from TCRdb running MiXCR on the 5' RACE reads. In the table there are roughly 1,500,000 distinct CDR3 sequences, around 29% of which are singletons. Input material: cord blood. The receptors were sampled from a newborn girl in good health.

This clonotype was observed a few times. This chain joins TRBV20-1 and TRBJ2-5; a weak D match, TRBD1 (6 bases). V gave up 7 bases and J gave up 2 bases, with 11 bases separating them. Germline V gives CDR1 DFQATT, CDR2 SNEGSKA (reference sequence). CDR3 length equals 12 residues. CDR3 nucleotide sequence: TGCAGTGTACAGGGTAGGCAAGAGACCCAGTACTTC. Its protein product is CSVQGRQETQYF.

This clonotype came up a few times. The CDR3 DNA sequence: TGCAGTGCTAGGGATGGACTAGATACGCAGTATTTT. The encoded protein is CSARDGLDTQYF. The chain employs TRBV20-1 and TRBJ2-3; D perhaps matches TRBD2 (5 bases). V shed 3 bases and J shed 5 bases, with 9 bases lying between them. The germline V gene encodes CDR1 DFQATT and CDR2 SNEGSKA (reference sequence). The CDR3 extends over 12 amino acids.